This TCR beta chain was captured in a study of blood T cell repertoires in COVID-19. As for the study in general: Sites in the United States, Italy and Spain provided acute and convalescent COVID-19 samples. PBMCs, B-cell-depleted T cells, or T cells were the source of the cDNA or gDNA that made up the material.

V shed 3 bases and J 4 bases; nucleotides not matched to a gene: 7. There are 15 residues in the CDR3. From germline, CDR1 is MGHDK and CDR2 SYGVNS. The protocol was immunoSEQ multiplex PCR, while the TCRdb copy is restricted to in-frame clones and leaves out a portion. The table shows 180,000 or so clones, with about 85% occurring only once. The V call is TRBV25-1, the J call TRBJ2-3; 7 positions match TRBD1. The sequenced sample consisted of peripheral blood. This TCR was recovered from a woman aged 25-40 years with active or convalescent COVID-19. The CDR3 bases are TGTGCCAGCAGTGACCCGGGACAGTCTTCAGATACGCAGTATTTT. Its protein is CASSDPGQSSDTQYF. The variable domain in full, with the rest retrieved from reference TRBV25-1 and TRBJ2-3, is EADIYQTPRYLVIGTGKKITLECSQTMGHDKMYWYQQDPGMELHLIHYSYGVNSTEKGDLSSESTVSRIRTEHFPLTLESARPSHTSQYLCASSDPGQSSDTQYFGPGTRLTVL.